The rows below give T cell receptor beta chains drawn from one sample of a study of T cells in Graves' hyperthyroidism and ophthalmopathy. A single record per CDR3 protein comes from TCRdb applying MiXCR to the multiplex PCR reads. The data hold about 640,000 distinct CDR3 sequences, with about 45% observed a single time. Sequenced input: peripheral blood or thyroid tissue (not recorded which). All receptors derive from an adult man with Graves' disease, either hyperthyroidism or ophthalmopathy (not recorded which). CDR3s include the opening cysteine and the closing phenylalanine or tryptophan. D genes are given only for firm matches. Size values are once, few and many counts, or a class for expanded clones, and some rows have none.

TRBV29-1	NA	TRBJ1-1	many	CSVVGANTEAFF	TGCAGCGTTGTGGGCGCGAACACTGAAGCTTTCTTT
TRBV6-6	NA	TRBJ1-2	NA	CACRAGGNYGYTF	TGTGCCTGCCGCGCCGGGGGTAACTATGGCTACACCTTC
TRBV6-5	TRBD1	TRBJ1-6	NA	CASSSSGGAGSPLHF	TGTGCCAGCAGTTCTTCAGGGGGCGCAGGGTCACCCCTCCACTTT
TRBV7-8	NA	TRBJ2-7	few	CASSLVAQGEQYF	TGTGCCAGCAGCTTAGTAGCCCAGGGGGAGCAGTACTTC
TRBV2	NA	TRBJ2-7	NA	CASSGGASRALSYEQYF	TGTGCCAGCAGTGGAGGGGCAAGCAGGGCACTTTCCTACGAGCAGTACTTC
TRBV29-1	TRBD1	TRBJ1-1	NA	CSVPGQYTEAFF	TGCAGCGTTCCGGGACAGTACACTGAAGCTTTCTTT
TRBV20-1	NA	TRBJ1-1	few	CSAPRVTTEAFF	TGCAGTGCTCCTCGGGTGACCACTGAAGCTTTCTTT
TRBV7-2	TRBD1	TRBJ1-1	NA	CASSPYRGETEAFF	TGTGCCAGCAGCCCCTACAGGGGAGAGACTGAAGCTTTCTTT
TRBV20-1	NA	TRBJ1-6	few	CSVRDTLSEFAGSPLHF	TGCAGTGTCCGCGATACCCTCTCGGAGTTCGCAGGTTCACCCCTCCACTTT
TRBV5-1	TRBD1	TRBJ1-5	NA	CASSSGQAGGNQPQHF	TGCGCCAGCAGCTCCGGACAGGCCGGGGGCAATCAGCCCCAGCATTTT
TRBV5-4	NA	TRBJ2-5	NA	CASSLELGDDWTSYF	TGTGCCAGCAGCTTGGAATTGGGTGATGATTGGACTTCGTACTTC
TRBV12-3/TRBV12-4	NA	TRBJ2-5	NA	CASSPAGIVGDQYF	TGTGCCAGCAGTCCGGCAGGGATTGTGGGTGACCAGTACTTC
TRBV9	TRBD2	TRBJ2-5	NA	CASRTGGEETQYF	TGTGCCAGCAGGACGGGAGGGGAAGAGACCCAGTACTTC